The clone carrying this T cell receptor beta chain was picked up many times. Using its own MiXCR run on the 5' RACE reads, TCRdb lists one record per CDR3 protein. The table lists about 250,000 distinct CDR3 sequences, around 8.3% of them singletons. Germline values: CDR1 LNHDA, CDR2 SQIVND (reference sequence). The V and J ends lost 1 base and 7 bases respectively, with 17 bases between them. CDR3 length: 16 amino acids. This sample is drawn from a study of identical twins. This sample was also put to use in a study of yellow fever vaccine responses in identical twins.

This clonotype originated in a woman aged 18-29 years in good health. Sequencing was carried out using CD8+ T cells sorted from blood. The chain carries TRBV19 and TRBJ2-1, with D uncertain. The CDR3 spells CASSIGGYGYGNEQFF. For the CDR3, the DNA is TGTGCCAGTAGTATAGGAGGTTACGGGTATGGGAATGAGCAGTTCTTC.